This TCR beta chain was found in a study of early T cells in non-severe SARS-CoV-2 infection. Turning to the study itself: Sequenced bulk RNA came from whole blood that was unsorted, and chains were unpaired. Broader study findings: Matching results from VDJdb favored anti-spike CD8 responses, leaving private and CD4 specificities undetected.

Individual cDNA molecules carried attached unique molecular identifiers. MiXCR, applied by TCRdb to the 5' RACE reads, yields one record per CDR3 protein. The sample records some 66,000 distinct CDR3 sequences, approximately 9.2% being singletons. CDR3 length: 14 residues. Between the trimmed V and J ends, which lost 1 base and 0 bases, there was a span of 7 bases. The germline V gene has CDR1 LGHNA and CDR2 YSLEER. As to this clonotype: The antigen is unknown.

Sequenced input: whole blood. This sequence joins TRBV4-3 and TRBJ2-7; D not resolved. The origin of this receptor is an adult who was a healthcare worker with PCR-confirmed SARS-CoV-2 infection or an uninfected control (not recorded which). The CDR3 protein is CASSQVWDSYEQYF. The DNA for the CDR3 is TGCGCCAGCAGCCAAGTCTGGGACTCCTACGAGCAGTACTTC.